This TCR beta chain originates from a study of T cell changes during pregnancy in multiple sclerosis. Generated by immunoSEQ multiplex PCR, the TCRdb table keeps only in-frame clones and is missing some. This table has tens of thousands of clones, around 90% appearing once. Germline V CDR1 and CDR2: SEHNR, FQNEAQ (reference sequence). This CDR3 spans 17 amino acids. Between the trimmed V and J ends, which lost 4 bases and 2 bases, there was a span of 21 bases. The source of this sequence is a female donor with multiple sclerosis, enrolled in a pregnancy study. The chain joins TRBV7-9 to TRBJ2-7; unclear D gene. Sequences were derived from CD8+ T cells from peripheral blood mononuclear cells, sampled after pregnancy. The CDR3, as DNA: TGTGCCAGCAGCTCCAACCGACACGGCCTAAAACCCTACGAGCAGTACTTC. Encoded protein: CASSSNRHGLKPYEQYF.